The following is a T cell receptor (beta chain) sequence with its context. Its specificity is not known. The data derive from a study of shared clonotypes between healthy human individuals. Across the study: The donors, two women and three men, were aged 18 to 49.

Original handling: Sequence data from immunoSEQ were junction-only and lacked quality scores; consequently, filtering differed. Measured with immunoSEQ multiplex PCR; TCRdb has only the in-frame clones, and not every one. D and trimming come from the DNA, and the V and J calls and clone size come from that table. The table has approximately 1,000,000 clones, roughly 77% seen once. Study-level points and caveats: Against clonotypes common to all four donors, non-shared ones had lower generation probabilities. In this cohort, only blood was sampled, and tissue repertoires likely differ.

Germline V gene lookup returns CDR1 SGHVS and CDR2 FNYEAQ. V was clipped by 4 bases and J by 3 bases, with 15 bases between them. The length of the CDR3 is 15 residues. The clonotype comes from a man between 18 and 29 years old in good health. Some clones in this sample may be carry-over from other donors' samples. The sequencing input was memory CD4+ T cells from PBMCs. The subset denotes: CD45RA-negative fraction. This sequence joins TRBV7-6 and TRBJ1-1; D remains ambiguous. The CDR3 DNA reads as TGTGCCAGCAGCTCGCAGGCGGGAGGCTACACTGAAGCTTTCTTT. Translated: CASSSQAGGYTEAFF.